Shown below are 28 T cell receptor beta chains from a single sample sequenced in a study of cytomegalovirus exposure and HLA in healthy donors. Researchers ran the PCR with 60 Vbeta and 13 Jbeta primers. Produced via immunoSEQ multiplex PCR; TCRdb's table is partial and in-frame only. The top ten clones hold roughly 2.4% of a sample with about 250,000 clones, around 65% of them seen once. The specimen was PBMCs. The receptors come from a female donor in good health and CMV-seronegative.

This chain uses TRBV9 with TRBJ1-1, with 7 bases identical to TRBD1. V was pared by 3 bases and J by 1 base, with 3 bases of the junction left unmatched. The germline CDR1 and CDR2 sequences are SGDLS and YYNGEE. This CDR3 contains 14 residues. The CDR3 loop reads CASSGRDRNTEAFF. The CDR3 DNA follows: TGTGCCAGCAGCGGCCGGGACAGGAACACTGAAGCTTTCTTT.

V gene TRBV7-9 combines with J gene TRBJ2-1, with 9 bases lining up with TRBD2. Germline CDR1 and CDR2: SEHNR and FQNEAQ (reference sequence). This CDR3 is built from 16 residues. J gave up 3 bases and V 3 bases, and 6 bases lay outside the gene matches. The CDR3 DNA follows: TGTGCCAGCAGCTTGCGACTAGCGGCAAGCTACAATGAGCAGTTCTTC. Its protein is CASSLRLAASYNEQFF.

The chain has TRBV11-1 and TRBJ2-1, with TRBD2 identical over 10 bases. There are 14 residues in the CDR3. Germline V gives CDR1 SGHAT, CDR2 FQDESV (reference sequence). Unmatched junction bases numbered 6, after V lost 5 bases and J lost 8 bases. The CDR3 is CASSAVSGRYEQFF. The DNA of the CDR3 is TGTGCCAGCAGCGCGGTTAGCGGGAGGTATGAGCAGTTCTTC.

The chain uses TRBV7-7 and TRBJ2-7, with D possibly being TRBD1 (6 bases). Trimming pared 5 bases from V and 4 bases from J, leaving 9 bases between. Germline lookup yields CDR1 SSHAT and CDR2 FNYEAQ (reference sequence). This CDR3 comprises 12 residues. CDR3 coding DNA: TGTGCCAGCAGCGCTCAGGGGTACGAGCAGTACTTC. Its translation: CASSAQGYEQYF.

V is TRBV5-1 and J is TRBJ1-1, with D uncertain. This CDR3 comprises 13 residues. The V end was cut by 5 bases, the J end by 1 base, with 9 bases between. Germline V gene lookup returns CDR1 SGHRS and CDR2 YFSETQ. The CDR3 sequence: CASSSSENTEAFF. The CDR3 coding sequence is TGCGCCAGCAGTTCCTCAGAGAACACTGAAGCTTTCTTT.

The CDR3: CATSRVYGTGGYQPQHF. In DNA form, the CDR3 reads TGTGCCACCAGCAGAGTGTACGGGACCGGGGGTTATCAGCCCCAGCATTTT. The chain carries TRBV15 and TRBJ1-5, with D maybe TRBD1 (5 bases). V dropped 1 base and J dropped 5 bases, with 18 bases sitting between them. CDR3 size: 17 residues. Looked up from germline, CDR1 is LNHNV and CDR2 is YYDKDF (reference sequence). Based on the CDR3 plus reference TRBV15 and TRBJ1-5, the full variable domain is DAMVIQNPRYQVTQFGKPVTLSCSQTLNHNVMYWYQQKSSQAPKLLFHYYDKDFNNEADTPDNFQSRRPNTSFCFLDIRSPGLGDTAMYLCATSRVYGTGGYQPQHFGDGTRLSIL.

The sample holds a few counts of this clone. The rearrangement links TRBV29-1 to TRBJ2-7, with no clear D. Between the trimmed V and J ends, which lost 4 bases and 2 bases, there was a span of 12 bases. Germline lookup yields CDR1 SQVTM and CDR2 ANQGSEA. The CDR3 covers 13 residues. The CDR3 spells CSVGIVGAYEQYF. The CDR3 region has the DNA TGCAGCGTTGGGATAGTTGGAGCCTACGAGCAGTACTTC.

The chain uses TRBV15 and TRBJ2-5; 7 bases are a match to TRBD2. The CDR3 covers 16 residues. V gave up 6 bases and J gave up 3 bases; unmatched junction bases: 13. Germline values: CDR1 LNHNV, CDR2 YYDKDF (reference sequence). The CDR3 loop reads CATRAARGGSEETQYF. Written as DNA, the CDR3 is TGTGCCACCAGGGCCGCTAGGGGAGGGAGTGAAGAGACCCAGTACTTC.

The chain links TRBV5-1 to TRBJ2-6; 11 bases fit TRBD2. The germline CDR1 and CDR2 sequences are SGHRS and YFSETQ. CDR3 length equals 17 residues. Trimming took 4 bases from V and 2 from J; bases not matched to a gene: 5. The CDR3 DNA reads TGCGCCAGCAGCCGACTAGCGGGATTAACTGGGGCCAACGTCCTGACTTTC. The encoded protein is CASSRLAGLTGANVLTF.

In regard to this clone: At one end, the junction sequence differs from germline, possibly due to a read error. At the DNA level, this CDR3 is encoded by other sequences in the same sample as well. This chain uses TRBV6-5 with TRBJ1-4; D unresolved. The germline V gene has CDR1 MNHEY and CDR2 SVGAGI. This CDR3 region has 14 residues. The DNA of the CDR3 is TGCGCCAGCAGTTCCGGGAGCGTCTATGAAAAACTGTTTTTT. This codes for CASSSGSVYEKLFF.

CDR3 region: CASKGAGDGQFF. CDR3 coding DNA: TGTGCCAGCAAAGGAGCGGGGGACGGCCAGTTCTTC. The chain is built from TRBV21-1 and TRBJ2-1; the D call of TRBD2 is as the table states it, not checked on the DNA. TRBV21-1 is noted as a pseudogene. The CDR3 is made up of 12 amino acids.

This chain links TRBV11-2 with TRBJ1-2, with 7 bases lining up with TRBD1. The CDR3 extends over 14 amino acids. The germline CDR1 and CDR2 sequences are SGHAT and FQNNGV. V was pared by 5 bases and J by 2 bases, with 5 bases of the junction left unmatched. DNA for the CDR3: TGTGCCAGCAGCAGGGCGACAGGGAACTATGGCTACACCTTC. Translating gives CASSRATGNYGYTF.

This chain uses TRBV2 with TRBJ2-7; no reliable D call. CDR1 is SNHLY and CDR2 is FYNNEI in the germline V gene. The CDR3 runs 13 residues. Trimming left V 4 bases short and J 0 bases short, with 7 bases between. The DNA of the CDR3 is TGTGCCAGCAGTGCCGAGAGCTCCTACGAGCAGTACTTC. Residues: CASSAESSYEQYF.

The chain combines TRBV19 with TRBJ2-5; D possibly corresponds to TRBD1 (7 bases). Germline values: CDR1 LNHDA, CDR2 SQIVND (reference sequence). CDR3 length: 14 amino acids. The V and J ends lost 5 bases and 7 bases respectively, with 17 bases between them. The DNA for the CDR3 is TGTGCCAGTAGTCCCGTGAGACAGGGAGGGACCCAGTACTTC. Translation gives CASSPVRQGGTQYF.

V is TRBV27 and J is TRBJ1-1, with 9 nucleotides matching TRBD1. CDR3 length: 12 amino acids. Trimming cost V 5 bases and J 8 bases; bases outside gene matches: 3. Germline V lookup: CDR1 MNHEY, CDR2 SMNVEV (reference sequence). The CDR3 reads CASSRGQGEAFF. CDR3 DNA: TGTGCCAGCAGTCGGGGACAGGGCGAAGCTTTCTTT.

CDR3 sequence (DNA): TGCGCCAGCAGTGCTGGACTAGCTGTAGGACATGGGGAGACCCAGTACTTC. It is translated as CASSAGLAVGHGETQYF. This chain links TRBV5-1 with TRBJ2-5; 8 nucleotides agree with TRBD2. CDR1 and CDR2 from the germline V gene are SGHRS and YFSETQ. V dropped 5 bases and J dropped 5; count of bases not matched to a gene: 17. The CDR3 runs to 17 residues.

This chain links TRBV7-9 with TRBJ2-3; 13 nucleotides line up with TRBD2. This CDR3 contains 16 residues. From germline, CDR1 is SEHNR and CDR2 FQNEAQ (reference sequence). The J segment lost 3 bases and the V segment lost 1 base, leaving 1 base of the junction unmatched. The CDR3 coding sequence is TGTGCCAGCAGCTTAGGGGGACTAGCGGGAACAGATACGCAGTATTTT. Amino acids: CASSLGGLAGTDTQYF.

This sequence joins TRBV6-5 and TRBJ1-4; no clear D gene. V was shortened by 4 bases and J by 7 bases, with 13 bases between the two germline ends. This CDR3 has 14 residues. The germline V gene has CDR1 MNHEY and CDR2 SVGAGI. Written as DNA, the CDR3 is TGTGCCAGCAGTTCCCAACCGGGAGGTGAAAAACTGTTTTTT. It translates to CASSSQPGGEKLFF.

CDR3 in DNA: TGTGCCAGCAGTGCAGATTACCGACAGGGCCGTCAGCCCCAGCATTTT. Amino acid sequence: CASSADYRQGRQPQHF. The V and J genes are TRBV6-1 and TRBJ1-5; TRBD1 matches at 7 bases. CDR3 length equals 16 residues. Unmatched junction bases numbered 12, after V lost 4 bases and J lost 6 bases. Germline V gene sequence: CDR1 MNHNS, CDR2 SASEGT.

The chain uses TRBV21-1 and TRBJ1-3. TRBV21-1 is an annotated pseudogene. The CDR3 runs 15 residues. In DNA form, the CDR3 reads TGTGCCAGCAGCAAAGGGCCTAGCTCTGGAAACACCATATATTTT. Translating gives CASSKGPSSGNTIYF.

V gene TRBV5-1 combines with J gene TRBJ1-1; the D is unclear. Germline CDR1 SGHRS, CDR2 YFSETQ. CDR3 length equals 15 residues. Trimming took off 0 bases at V and 4 bases at J, with 13 bases between the two ends. CDR3 DNA sequence: TGCGCCAGCAGCTTGGAACAGCTCCCCTTCACTGAAGCTTTCTTT. This codes for CASSLEQLPFTEAFF. Together with reference TRBV5-1 and TRBJ1-1, the CDR3 gives the full variable domain: KAGVTQTPRYLIKTRGQQVTLSCSPISGHRSVSWYQQTPGQGLQFLFEYFSETQRNKGNFPGRFSGRQFSNSRSEMNVSTLELGDSALYLCASSLEQLPFTEAFFGQGTRLTVV.

Comments on this clone: The identical CDR3 is also encoded by other nucleotide sequences in the sample. The rearrangement links TRBV28 to TRBJ1-2, with D perhaps matching TRBD1 (6 bases). The CDR3 runs to 11 residues. Looked up from germline, CDR1 is MDHEN and CDR2 is SYDVKM. The V end was cut by 9 bases, the J end by 5 bases, with 10 bases between. The CDR3, as DNA: TGTGCCAGTGGTCAGGGGTATGGCTACACCTTC. It encodes CASGQGYGYTF.

The rearrangement joins TRBV7-9 to TRBJ2-2; TRBD2 agrees at 8 bases. Germline values: CDR1 SEHNR, CDR2 FQNEAQ (reference sequence). V lost 3 bases and J lost 4; bases outside the gene matches: 16. The CDR3 has 19 amino acids. This CDR3 is CASSLPVTSARGVTGELFF. The CDR3 DNA sequence: TGTGCCAGCAGCTTGCCTGTGACTAGCGCTCGGGGTGTCACCGGGGAGCTGTTTTTT.

This clone has only a few counts. DNA of the CDR3: TGTGCCAGCAGCGTTGGAGCTGCTACCTACAATGAGCAGTTCTTC. It is translated as CASSVGAATYNEQFF. The chain recombines TRBV9 with TRBJ2-1; D ambiguous. The CDR3 has 15 amino acids. Trimming took off 2 bases at V and 2 bases at J, with 11 bases between the two ends. CDR1 and CDR2 (germline): SGDLS, YYNGEE.

The gene calls are TRBV19 and TRBJ1-1; TRBD1 is a possible D gene (5 bases). Trimming took off 3 bases at V and 4 bases at J, with 12 bases between the two ends. This CDR3 is 14 amino acids long. The V gene's germline CDR1 is LNHDA and CDR2 SQIVND (reference sequence). The CDR3 spells CASSMGRGTTEAFF. The CDR3 DNA follows: TGTGCCAGTAGTATGGGGCGCGGGACCACTGAAGCTTTCTTT.

V usage is TRBV6-1 and J usage is TRBJ1-2; 7 bases line up with TRBD1. Unmatched junction bases numbered 2, after V lost 0 bases and J lost 1 base. The V gene's germline CDR1 is MNHNS and CDR2 SASEGT. This CDR3 has 15 residues. CDR3 coding DNA: TGTGCCAGCAGTGAAGCCCGGGACAGTAACTATGGCTACACCTTC. Amino acid sequence: CASSEARDSNYGYTF.

This clone was seen once. The chain links TRBV2 to TRBJ2-2; D is uncertain. V was pared by 10 bases and J by 6 bases, with 18 bases between. The CDR3 length is 14 residues. Per the germline V gene, CDR1 is SNHLY and CDR2 is FYNNEI. The CDR3 DNA is TGTGCCACCCAGCACTGGTTGACTGCCGGGGAGCTGTTTTTT. Translated: CATQHWLTAGELFF.

The CDR3 region has the DNA TGTGCCAGCAGCTTTGAGGCTAGCGGGAAGGTTGAGCAGTTCTTC. Translation gives CASSFEASGKVEQFF. V gene TRBV5-6 combines with J gene TRBJ2-1; 9 bases are a match to TRBD2. J was trimmed by 9 bases and V by 2 bases; bases with no gene match: 9. Germline CDR1 and CDR2: SGHDT and YYEEEE. The CDR3 sequence is 15 residues long. Variable domain in full (rest from reference TRBV5-6 and TRBJ2-1): DAGVTQSPTHLIKTRGQQVTLRCSPKSGHDTVSWYQQALGQGPQFIFQYYEEEERQRGNFPDRFSGHQFPNYSSELNVNALLLGDSALYLCASSFEASGKVEQFFGPGTRLTVL.